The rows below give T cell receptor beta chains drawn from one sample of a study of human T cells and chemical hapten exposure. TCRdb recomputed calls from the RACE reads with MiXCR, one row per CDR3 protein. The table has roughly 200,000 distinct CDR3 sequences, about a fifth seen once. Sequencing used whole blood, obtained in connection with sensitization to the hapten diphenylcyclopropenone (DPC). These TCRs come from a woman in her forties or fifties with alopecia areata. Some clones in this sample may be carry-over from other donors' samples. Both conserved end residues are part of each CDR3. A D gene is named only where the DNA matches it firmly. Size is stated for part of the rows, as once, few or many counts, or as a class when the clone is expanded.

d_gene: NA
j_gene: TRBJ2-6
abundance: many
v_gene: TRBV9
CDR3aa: CASSAQSSGANVLTF
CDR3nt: TGTGCCAGCAGCGCCCAGAGCTCTGGGGCCAACGTCCTGACTTTC

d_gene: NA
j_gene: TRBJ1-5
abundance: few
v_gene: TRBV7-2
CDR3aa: CASSLTTGYQPQHF
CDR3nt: TGTGCCAGCAGCTTAACCACAGGTTATCAGCCCCAGCATTTT

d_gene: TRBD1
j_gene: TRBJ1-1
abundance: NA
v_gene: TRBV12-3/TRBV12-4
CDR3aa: CASRLTGTGNTEAFF
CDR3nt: TGTGCCAGCAGACTTACCGGGACAGGGAACACTGAAGCTTTCTTT

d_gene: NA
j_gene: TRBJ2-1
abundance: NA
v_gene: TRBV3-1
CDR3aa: CASSPEGGNYNEQFF
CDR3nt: TGTGCCAGCAGCCCAGAGGGCGGAAACTACAATGAGCAGTTCTTC

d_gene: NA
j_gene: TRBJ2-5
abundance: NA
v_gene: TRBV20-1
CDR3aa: CSAREVGTQYF
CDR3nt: TGCAGTGCTAGAGAGGTGGGGACCCAGTACTTC

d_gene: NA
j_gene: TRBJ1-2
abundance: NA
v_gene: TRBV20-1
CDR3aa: CSATVGGLREDGYTF
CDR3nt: TGCAGTGCTACAGTAGGCGGTTTAAGGGAGGATGGCTACACCTTC

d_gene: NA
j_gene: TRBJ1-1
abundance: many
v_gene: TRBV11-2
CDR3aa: CASSLGGTANTEAFF
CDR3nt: TGTGCCAGCAGCTTAGGGGGCACGGCGAACACTGAAGCTTTCTTT

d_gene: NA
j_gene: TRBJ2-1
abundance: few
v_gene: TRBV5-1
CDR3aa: CASTRDMSSYNEQFF
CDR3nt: TGCGCCAGCACTCGTGACATGAGCTCCTACAATGAGCAGTTCTTC

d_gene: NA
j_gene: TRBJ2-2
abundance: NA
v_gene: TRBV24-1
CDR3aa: CATSGLTVGELFF
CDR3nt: TGTGCCACCAGTGGCCTGACAGTCGGGGAGCTGTTTTTT

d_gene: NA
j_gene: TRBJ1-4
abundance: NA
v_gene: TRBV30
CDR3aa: CAWGPGVLNEKLFF
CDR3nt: TGTGCCTGGGGGCCGGGAGTCCTTAATGAAAAACTGTTTTTT

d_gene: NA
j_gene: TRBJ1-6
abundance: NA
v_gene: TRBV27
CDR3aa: CASSPGGGNSPLHF
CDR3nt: TGTGCCAGCAGCCCCGGGGGGGGAAATTCACCCCTCCACTTT

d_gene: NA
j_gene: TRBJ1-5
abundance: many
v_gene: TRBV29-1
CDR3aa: CSHSRAAYSNQPQHF
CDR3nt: TGCAGCCATTCTAGGGCGGCGTATAGCAATCAGCCCCAGCATTTT

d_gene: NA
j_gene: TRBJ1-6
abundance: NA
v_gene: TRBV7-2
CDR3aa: CASSLGPYNSPLHF
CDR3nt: TGTGCCAGCAGCCTTGGGCCCTATAATTCACCCCTCCACTTT

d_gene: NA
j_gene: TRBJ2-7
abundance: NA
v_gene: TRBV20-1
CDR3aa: CSARDPYITYEQYF
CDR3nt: TGCAGTGCTAGAGATCCGTACATTACCTACGAGCAGTACTTC

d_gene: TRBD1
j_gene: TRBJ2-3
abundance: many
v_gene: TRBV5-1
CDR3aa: CASSLTGGTSTDTQYF
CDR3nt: TGCGCCAGCAGCCTGACAGGGGGTACTAGCACAGATACGCAGTATTTT

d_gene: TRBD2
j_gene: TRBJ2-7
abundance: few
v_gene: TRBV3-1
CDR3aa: CASSQNSGMRYEQYF
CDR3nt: TGTGCCAGCAGTCAGAATAGCGGGATGCGTTACGAGCAGTACTTC

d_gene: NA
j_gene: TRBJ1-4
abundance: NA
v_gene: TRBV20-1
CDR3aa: CSADPTGEKLFF
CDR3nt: TGCAGTGCCGACCCGACCGGGGAAAAACTGTTTTTT

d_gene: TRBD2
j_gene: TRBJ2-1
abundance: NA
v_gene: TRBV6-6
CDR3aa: CASSYWTSGGDNEQFF
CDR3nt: TGTGCCAGCAGTTATTGGACTAGCGGGGGGGACAATGAGCAGTTCTTC

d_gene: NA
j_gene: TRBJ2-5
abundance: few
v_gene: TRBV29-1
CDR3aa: CSVRLGETQYF
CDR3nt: TGCAGCGTTAGGCTGGGAGAGACCCAGTACTTC

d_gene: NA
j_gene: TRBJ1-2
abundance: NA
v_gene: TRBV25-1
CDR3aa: CASRGGGSYGYTF
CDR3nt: TGTGCCAGCCGTGGGGGGGGTAGCTATGGCTACACCTTC

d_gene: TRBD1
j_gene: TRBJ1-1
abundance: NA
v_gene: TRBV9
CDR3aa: CASSPVHGTGGTEAFF
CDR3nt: TGTGCCAGCAGCCCAGTCCATGGGACAGGGGGAACTGAAGCTTTCTTT

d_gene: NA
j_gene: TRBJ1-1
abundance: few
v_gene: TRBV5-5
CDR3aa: CASSLQRDTEAFF
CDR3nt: TGTGCCAGCAGCTTGCAGAGGGACACTGAAGCTTTCTTT

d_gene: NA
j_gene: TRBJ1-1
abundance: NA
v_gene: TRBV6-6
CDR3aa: CASSYQGLNTEAFF
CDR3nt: TGTGCCAGCAGTTACCAGGGGCTTAACACTGAAGCTTTCTTT

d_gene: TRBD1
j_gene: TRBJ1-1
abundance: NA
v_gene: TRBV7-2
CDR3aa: CASSRDRGQTEAFF
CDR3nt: TGTGCCAGCAGCCGGGACAGGGGGCAAACTGAAGCTTTCTTT

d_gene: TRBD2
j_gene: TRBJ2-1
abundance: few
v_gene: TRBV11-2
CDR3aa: CASSRPGLGIGEQFF
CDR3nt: TGTGCCAGCAGCAGGCCGGGACTAGGAATCGGTGAGCAGTTCTTC

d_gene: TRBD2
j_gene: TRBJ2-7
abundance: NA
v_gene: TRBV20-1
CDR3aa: CSARPIGTSGGPYEQYF
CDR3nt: TGCAGTGCTAGACCCATAGGGACTAGCGGGGGACCCTACGAGCAGTACTTC

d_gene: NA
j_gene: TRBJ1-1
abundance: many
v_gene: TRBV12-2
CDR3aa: CASRLQGFADTEAFF
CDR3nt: TGTGCAAGTCGCTTACAGGGTTTTGCTGACACTGAAGCTTTCTTT

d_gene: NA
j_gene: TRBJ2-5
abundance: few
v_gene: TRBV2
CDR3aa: CASSGQGRSGYSTQYF
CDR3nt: TGTGCCAGCAGTGGTCAGGGGAGGAGTGGCTACTCCACCCAGTACTTC

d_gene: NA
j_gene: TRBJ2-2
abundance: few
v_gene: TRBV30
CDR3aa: CAWNWGRDTGELFF
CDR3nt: TGTGCCTGGAATTGGGGACGGGACACCGGGGAGCTGTTTTTT

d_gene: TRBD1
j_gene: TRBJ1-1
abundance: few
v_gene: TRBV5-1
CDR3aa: CASSLDRGRLNTEAFF
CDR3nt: TGCGCCAGCAGCTTGGACAGGGGGCGGTTGAACACTGAAGCTTTCTTT

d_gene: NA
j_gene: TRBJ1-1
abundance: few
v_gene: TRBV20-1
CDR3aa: CSARFKDNTEAFF
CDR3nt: TGCAGTGCGAGATTTAAAGATAACACTGAAGCTTTCTTT

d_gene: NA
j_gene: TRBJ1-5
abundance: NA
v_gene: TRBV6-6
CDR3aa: CASSYSVGAMAPSNQPQHF
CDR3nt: TGTGCCAGCAGTTATTCAGTAGGAGCCATGGCCCCTAGCAATCAGCCCCAGCATTTT

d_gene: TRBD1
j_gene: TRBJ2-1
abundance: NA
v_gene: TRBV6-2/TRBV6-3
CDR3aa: CASRTGTGVSYNEQFF
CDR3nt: TGTGCCAGCAGAACCGGGACAGGGGTGTCCTACAATGAGCAGTTCTTC

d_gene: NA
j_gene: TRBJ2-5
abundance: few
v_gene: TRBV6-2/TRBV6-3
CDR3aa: CASAKLAYPSETQYF
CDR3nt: TGTGCCAGCGCGAAACTGGCGTATCCTTCGGAGACCCAGTACTTC

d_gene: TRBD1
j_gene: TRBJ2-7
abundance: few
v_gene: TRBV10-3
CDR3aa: CAISPQGARWGYEQYF
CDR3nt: TGTGCCATCAGTCCTCAGGGGGCCCGGTGGGGCTACGAGCAGTACTTC

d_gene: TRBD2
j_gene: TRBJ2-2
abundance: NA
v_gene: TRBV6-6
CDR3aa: CASSSSGRVTGELFF
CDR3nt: TGTGCCAGCAGCTCTAGCGGGAGGGTTACCGGGGAGCTGTTTTTT

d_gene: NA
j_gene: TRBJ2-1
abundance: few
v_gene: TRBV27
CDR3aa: CASSLGKDTSYNEQFF
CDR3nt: TGTGCCAGCAGTTTAGGAAAAGACACCTCCTACAATGAGCAGTTCTTC

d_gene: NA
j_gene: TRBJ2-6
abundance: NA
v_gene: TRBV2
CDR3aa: CASTEPRGPGPGANVLTF
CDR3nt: TGTGCCAGCACCGAACCCCGGGGTCCAGGGCCTGGGGCCAACGTCCTGACTTTC

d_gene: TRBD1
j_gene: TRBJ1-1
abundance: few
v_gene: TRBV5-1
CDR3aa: CASSTGQVGTEAFF
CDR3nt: TGCGCCAGCAGCACCGGACAGGTCGGAACTGAAGCTTTCTTT

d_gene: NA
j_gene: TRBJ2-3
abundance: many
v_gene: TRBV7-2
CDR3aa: CASRRESTDTQYF
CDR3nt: TGTGCCAGCCGGCGGGAAAGCACAGATACGCAGTATTTT

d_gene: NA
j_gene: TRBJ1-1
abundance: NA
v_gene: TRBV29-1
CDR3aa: CSVEVGVMNTEAFF
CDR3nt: TGCAGCGTTGAAGTCGGGGTGATGAACACTGAAGCTTTCTTT

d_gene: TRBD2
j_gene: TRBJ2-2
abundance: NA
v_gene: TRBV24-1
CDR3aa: CATSDASGRYTGELFF
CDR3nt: TGTGCCACCAGTGATGCTAGCGGGAGATACACCGGGGAGCTGTTTTTT

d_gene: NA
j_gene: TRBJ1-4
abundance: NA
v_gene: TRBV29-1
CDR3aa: CSVEAALTNEKLFF
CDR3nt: TGCAGCGTTGAAGCGGCTCTTACTAATGAAAAACTGTTTTTT

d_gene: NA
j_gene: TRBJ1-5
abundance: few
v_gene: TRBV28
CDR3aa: CASKNSRDGSGQPQHF
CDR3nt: TGTGCCAGCAAGAACTCCAGGGATGGTTCGGGACAGCCCCAGCATTTT

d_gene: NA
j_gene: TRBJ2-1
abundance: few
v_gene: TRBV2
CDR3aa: CASSPLTAAYNEQFF
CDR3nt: TGTGCCAGCAGTCCCCTCACGGCTGCCTACAATGAGCAGTTCTTC

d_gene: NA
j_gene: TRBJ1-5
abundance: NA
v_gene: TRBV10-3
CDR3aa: CAGRAGINQPQHF
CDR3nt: TGTGCCGGTAGGGCCGGGATCAATCAGCCCCAGCATTTT

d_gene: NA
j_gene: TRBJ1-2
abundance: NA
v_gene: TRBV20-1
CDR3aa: CSARSADNYGYTF
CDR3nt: TGCAGTGCTAGGAGTGCAGATAACTATGGCTACACCTTC

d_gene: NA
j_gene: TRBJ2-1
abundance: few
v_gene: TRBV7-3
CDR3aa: CASSQGGVGIGLQFF
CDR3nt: TGTGCCAGCAGCCAAGGGGGGGTCGGGATTGGATTGCAGTTCTTC

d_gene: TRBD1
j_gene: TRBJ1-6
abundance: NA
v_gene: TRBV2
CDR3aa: CASSGTGLRSPLHF
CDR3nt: TGTGCCAGCAGTGGGACAGGGTTGAGGTCACCCCTCCACTTT

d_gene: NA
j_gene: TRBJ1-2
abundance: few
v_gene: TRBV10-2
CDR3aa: CASTDGANYGYTF
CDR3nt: TGCGCCAGCACCGACGGGGCAAACTATGGCTACACCTTC

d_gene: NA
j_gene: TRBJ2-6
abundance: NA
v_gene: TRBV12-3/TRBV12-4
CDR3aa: CASSKPGQGANVLTF
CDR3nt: TGTGCCAGCAGTAAACCAGGGCAGGGGGCCAACGTCCTGACTTTC

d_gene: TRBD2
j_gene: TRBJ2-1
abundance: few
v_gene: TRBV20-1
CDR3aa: CSAMGLAVTYNEQFF
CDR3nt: TGCAGTGCAATGGGACTAGCGGTTACATACAATGAGCAGTTCTTC

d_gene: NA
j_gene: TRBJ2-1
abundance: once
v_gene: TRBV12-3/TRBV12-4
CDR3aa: CASSNGPRAPNNEQFF
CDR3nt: TGTGCCAGCAGCAATGGTCCCCGGGCACCAAACAATGAGCAGTTCTTC

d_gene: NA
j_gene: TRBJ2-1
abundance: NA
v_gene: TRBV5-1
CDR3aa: CASSLMWGGSHNEQFF
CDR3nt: TGCGCCAGCAGCTTGATGTGGGGCGGCTCCCACAATGAGCAGTTCTTC

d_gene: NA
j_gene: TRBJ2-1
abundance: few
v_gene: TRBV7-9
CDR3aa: CASSSLDLMRSYNEQFF
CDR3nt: TGTGCCAGCAGCTCCCTCGACCTCATGCGGTCCTACAATGAGCAGTTCTTC

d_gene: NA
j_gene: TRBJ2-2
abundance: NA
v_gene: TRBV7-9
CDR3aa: CASSLLRGAVFTGELFF
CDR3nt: TGTGCCAGCAGCTTACTCCGGGGCGCGGTATTCACCGGGGAGCTGTTTTTT

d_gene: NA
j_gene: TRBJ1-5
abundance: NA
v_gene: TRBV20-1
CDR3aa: CSARVGASNQPQHF
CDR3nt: TGCAGTGCTAGAGTTGGGGCTTCCAATCAGCCCCAGCATTTT